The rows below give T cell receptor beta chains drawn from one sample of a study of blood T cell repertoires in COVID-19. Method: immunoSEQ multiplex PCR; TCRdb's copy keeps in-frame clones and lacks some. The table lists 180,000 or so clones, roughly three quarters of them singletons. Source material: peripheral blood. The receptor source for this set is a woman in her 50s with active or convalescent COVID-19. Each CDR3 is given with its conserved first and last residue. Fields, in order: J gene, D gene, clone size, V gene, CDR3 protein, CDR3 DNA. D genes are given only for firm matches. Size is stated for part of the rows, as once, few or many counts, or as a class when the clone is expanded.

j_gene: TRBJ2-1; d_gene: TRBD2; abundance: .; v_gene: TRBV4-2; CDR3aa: CASSQTFSGSKYNEQFF; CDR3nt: TGTGCCAGCAGCCAAACTTTCAGCGGGAGTAAGTACAATGAGCAGTTCTTC
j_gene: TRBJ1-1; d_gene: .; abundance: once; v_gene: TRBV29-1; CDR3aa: CSVEVRSTEAFF; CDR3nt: TGCAGCGTTGAAGTGAGAAGCACTGAAGCTTTCTTT
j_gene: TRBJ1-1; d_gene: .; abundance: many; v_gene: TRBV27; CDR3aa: CASSSAVMNTEAFF; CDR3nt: TGTGCCAGCAGTAGTGCGGTTATGAACACTGAAGCTTTCTTT
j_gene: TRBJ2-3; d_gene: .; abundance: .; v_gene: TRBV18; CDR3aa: CASSPPLGDSDTQYF; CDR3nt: TGTGCCAGCTCACCACCGCTCGGGGACTCAGATACGCAGTATTTT
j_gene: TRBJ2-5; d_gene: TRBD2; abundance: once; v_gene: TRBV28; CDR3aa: CASSSPGGQETQYF; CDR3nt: TGTGCCAGCAGTTCTCCGGGGGGACAAGAGACCCAGTACTTC
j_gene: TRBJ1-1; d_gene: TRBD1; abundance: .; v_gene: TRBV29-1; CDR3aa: CSVEQGQEAFF; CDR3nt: TGCAGCGTTGAACAGGGACAGGAAGCTTTCTTT
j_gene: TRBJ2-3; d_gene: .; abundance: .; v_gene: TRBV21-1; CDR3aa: CASSTRLWTGIPDTQYF; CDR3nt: TGTGCCAGCAGCACCCGACTCTGGACAGGGATTCCAGATACGCAGTATTTT
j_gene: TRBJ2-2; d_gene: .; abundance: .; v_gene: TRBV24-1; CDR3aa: CATSDIPDSENTGELFF; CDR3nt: TGTGCCACCAGTGATATCCCCGACAGCGAGAACACCGGGGAGCTGTTTTTT
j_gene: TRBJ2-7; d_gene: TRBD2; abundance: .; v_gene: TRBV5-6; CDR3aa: CASSLGLANSYEQYF; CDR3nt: TGTGCCAGCAGCTTGGGACTAGCGAACTCCTACGAGCAGTACTTC
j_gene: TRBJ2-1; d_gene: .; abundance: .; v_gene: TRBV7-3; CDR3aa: CASSRDGLVGSYNEQFF; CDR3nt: TGTGCCAGCAGCCGAGATGGACTGGTAGGCTCCTACAATGAGCAGTTCTTC
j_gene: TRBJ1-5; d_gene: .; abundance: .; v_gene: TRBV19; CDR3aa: CASSMVQQPQHF; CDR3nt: TGTGCCAGTAGTATGGTCCAGCAGCCCCAGCATTTT
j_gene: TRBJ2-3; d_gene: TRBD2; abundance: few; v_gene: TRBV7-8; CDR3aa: CASSLVTGGETDTQYF; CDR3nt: TGTGCCAGCAGCTTAGTAACGGGGGGGGAGACAGATACGCAGTATTTT